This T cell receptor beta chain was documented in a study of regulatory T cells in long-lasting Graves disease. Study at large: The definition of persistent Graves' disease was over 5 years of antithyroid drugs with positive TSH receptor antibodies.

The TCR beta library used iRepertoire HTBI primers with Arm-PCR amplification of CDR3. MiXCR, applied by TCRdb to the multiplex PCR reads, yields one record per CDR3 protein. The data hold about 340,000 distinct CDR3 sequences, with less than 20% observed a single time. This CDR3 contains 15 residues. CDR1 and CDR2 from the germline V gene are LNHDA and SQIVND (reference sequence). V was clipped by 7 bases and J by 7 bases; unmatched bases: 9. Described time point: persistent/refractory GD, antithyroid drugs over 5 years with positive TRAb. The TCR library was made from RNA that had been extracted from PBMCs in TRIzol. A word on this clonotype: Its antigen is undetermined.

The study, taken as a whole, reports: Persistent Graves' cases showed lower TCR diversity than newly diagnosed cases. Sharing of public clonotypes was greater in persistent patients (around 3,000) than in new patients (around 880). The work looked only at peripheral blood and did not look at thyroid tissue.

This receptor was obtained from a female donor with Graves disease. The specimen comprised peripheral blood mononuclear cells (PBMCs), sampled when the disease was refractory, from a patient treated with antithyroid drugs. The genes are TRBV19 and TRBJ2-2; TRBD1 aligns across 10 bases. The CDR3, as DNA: TGTGCCAGTACCCCGGGACAGGGGATCCGCGGGGAGCTGTTTTTT. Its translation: CASTPGQGIRGELFF.